The T cell receptor beta chain described here comes from a study of OX40 agonist ivuxolimab in advanced cancers. At the level of the study: Patients with prior anti-PD-1, anti-PD-L1 or anti-CTLA-4 therapy were eligible; less than 50% had some. General study findings and limits: CD8+ T cells (on average) carried more expanded clones than CD4+ T cells. The antigen specificity of the peripheral T cells (those that were expanded) was not determined. In the 0.1-3.0 mg/kg groups, partial responders showed among the lowest expansion.

Note on this clone: Its specificity is not known.

The data were produced by immunoSEQ multiplex PCR, yet TCRdb's version contains in-frame clones alone and is incomplete. The sample has tens of thousands of clones; roughly 85% are singletons. The specimen was CD4+ or CD8+ T cells sorted from blood, collected in a trial of the OX40 agonist ivuxolimab. The source is an adult with an advanced solid tumor such as melanoma, head and neck, liver or kidney cancer.

The CDR3 sequence is CASSGGTGYEQYF. The CDR3, as DNA: TGTGCCAGCAGTGGAGGGACAGGGTACGAGCAGTACTTC. This chain links TRBV2 with TRBJ2-7; 9 bases line up with TRBD1. Germline loops: CDR1 SNHLY, CDR2 FYNNEI. Trimming removed 4 bases from V and 4 bases from J; junction bases left unmatched: 2. CDR3 size: 13 residues.